This T cell receptor beta chain was sequenced during a study of T-cell reconstitution after alpha-beta-depleted transplantation in children. Broader study findings: Newly produced T cells mostly accounted for T-cell counts and diversity one year post-transplant. Approximately two months post-transplant, alpha-beta T cells reportedly originated from several hundred expanded graft clones. Some patients' high day-60 TCRbeta diversity was traced to surviving recipient T cells and thymic progenitors.

During its preparation, the TCRbeta library received unique molecular identifiers. One entry per CDR3 protein, called by TCRdb with MiXCR from the PCR reads. The table records some 70,000 distinct CDR3 sequences, roughly 5% of them present only once. Germline assignment: CDR1 MNHEY and CDR2 SVGAGI. The length of the CDR3 is 15 residues. J gave up 7 bases and V 6 bases, and 6 bases lay outside the gene matches. This clonotype was detected many times. Its specificity is not known. The sequence was obtained from a boy younger than two who had a stem cell transplant for acute myeloid leukemia, so the T cells may come from the graft donor. This rearrangement joins TRBV6-5 to TRBJ2-1, with TRBD2 identical over 13 bases. The source was PBMCs, mostly from graft donor cells, collected 180 days after TCRalphabeta/CD19-depleted stem cell transplant. CDR3 bases: TGTGCCAGCAGCCCCCCGGGACTAGCGGGGAATGAGCAGTTCTTC. This sequence encodes CASSPPGLAGNEQFF.